These 3 T cell receptor beta chains originate from one sample sequenced in a study of early T cells in non-severe SARS-CoV-2 infection. TCRdb reanalysed the 5' RACE reads using MiXCR and keeps one entry per CDR3 protein. There are around 80,000 distinct CDR3 sequences in the sample; approximately 13% occur only once, and roughly 1.4% lies in the top ten. What was sequenced was whole blood. These TCRs come from an adult who was a healthcare worker with PCR-confirmed SARS-CoV-2 infection or an uninfected control (not recorded which).

The CDR3 reads CASSQNGLAVLETQYF. CDR3 coding DNA: TGCGCCAGCAGCCAAAATGGACTAGCCGTCCTAGAGACCCAGTACTTC. This chain uses TRBV4-3 with TRBJ2-5, with 8 nucleotides matching TRBD2. CDR1 and CDR2 from the germline V gene are LGHNA and YSLEER. J gave up 4 bases and V 2 bases, and 9 bases lay outside the gene matches. The CDR3 spans 16 residues.

This clonotype was detected ten times or more. This rearrangement joins TRBV7-2 to TRBJ1-5; TRBD1 might be the D (5 bases). Between the trimmed V and J ends, which lost 1 base and 4 bases, there was a span of 8 bases. In germline, CDR1 is SGHTA, CDR2 FQGNSA. CDR3 length: 14 amino acids. CDR3 region: CASSLEAGNQPQHF. CDR3 DNA: TGTGCCAGCAGCTTAGAGGCAGGGAATCAGCCCCAGCATTTT.

Ten or more counts support this clonotype. This chain uses TRBV20-1 with TRBJ1-4, with D tentatively TRBD1 (6 bases). The CDR3 loop spans 15 amino acids. CDR1 is DFQATT and CDR2 is SNEGSKA in the germline V gene (reference sequence). V was shortened by 4 bases and J by 4 bases, with 16 bases between the two germline ends. This chain's CDR3 is CSATPGARINEKLFF. CDR3 sequence (DNA): TGCAGTGCTACCCCGGGGGCCAGAATTAATGAAAAACTGTTTTTT.